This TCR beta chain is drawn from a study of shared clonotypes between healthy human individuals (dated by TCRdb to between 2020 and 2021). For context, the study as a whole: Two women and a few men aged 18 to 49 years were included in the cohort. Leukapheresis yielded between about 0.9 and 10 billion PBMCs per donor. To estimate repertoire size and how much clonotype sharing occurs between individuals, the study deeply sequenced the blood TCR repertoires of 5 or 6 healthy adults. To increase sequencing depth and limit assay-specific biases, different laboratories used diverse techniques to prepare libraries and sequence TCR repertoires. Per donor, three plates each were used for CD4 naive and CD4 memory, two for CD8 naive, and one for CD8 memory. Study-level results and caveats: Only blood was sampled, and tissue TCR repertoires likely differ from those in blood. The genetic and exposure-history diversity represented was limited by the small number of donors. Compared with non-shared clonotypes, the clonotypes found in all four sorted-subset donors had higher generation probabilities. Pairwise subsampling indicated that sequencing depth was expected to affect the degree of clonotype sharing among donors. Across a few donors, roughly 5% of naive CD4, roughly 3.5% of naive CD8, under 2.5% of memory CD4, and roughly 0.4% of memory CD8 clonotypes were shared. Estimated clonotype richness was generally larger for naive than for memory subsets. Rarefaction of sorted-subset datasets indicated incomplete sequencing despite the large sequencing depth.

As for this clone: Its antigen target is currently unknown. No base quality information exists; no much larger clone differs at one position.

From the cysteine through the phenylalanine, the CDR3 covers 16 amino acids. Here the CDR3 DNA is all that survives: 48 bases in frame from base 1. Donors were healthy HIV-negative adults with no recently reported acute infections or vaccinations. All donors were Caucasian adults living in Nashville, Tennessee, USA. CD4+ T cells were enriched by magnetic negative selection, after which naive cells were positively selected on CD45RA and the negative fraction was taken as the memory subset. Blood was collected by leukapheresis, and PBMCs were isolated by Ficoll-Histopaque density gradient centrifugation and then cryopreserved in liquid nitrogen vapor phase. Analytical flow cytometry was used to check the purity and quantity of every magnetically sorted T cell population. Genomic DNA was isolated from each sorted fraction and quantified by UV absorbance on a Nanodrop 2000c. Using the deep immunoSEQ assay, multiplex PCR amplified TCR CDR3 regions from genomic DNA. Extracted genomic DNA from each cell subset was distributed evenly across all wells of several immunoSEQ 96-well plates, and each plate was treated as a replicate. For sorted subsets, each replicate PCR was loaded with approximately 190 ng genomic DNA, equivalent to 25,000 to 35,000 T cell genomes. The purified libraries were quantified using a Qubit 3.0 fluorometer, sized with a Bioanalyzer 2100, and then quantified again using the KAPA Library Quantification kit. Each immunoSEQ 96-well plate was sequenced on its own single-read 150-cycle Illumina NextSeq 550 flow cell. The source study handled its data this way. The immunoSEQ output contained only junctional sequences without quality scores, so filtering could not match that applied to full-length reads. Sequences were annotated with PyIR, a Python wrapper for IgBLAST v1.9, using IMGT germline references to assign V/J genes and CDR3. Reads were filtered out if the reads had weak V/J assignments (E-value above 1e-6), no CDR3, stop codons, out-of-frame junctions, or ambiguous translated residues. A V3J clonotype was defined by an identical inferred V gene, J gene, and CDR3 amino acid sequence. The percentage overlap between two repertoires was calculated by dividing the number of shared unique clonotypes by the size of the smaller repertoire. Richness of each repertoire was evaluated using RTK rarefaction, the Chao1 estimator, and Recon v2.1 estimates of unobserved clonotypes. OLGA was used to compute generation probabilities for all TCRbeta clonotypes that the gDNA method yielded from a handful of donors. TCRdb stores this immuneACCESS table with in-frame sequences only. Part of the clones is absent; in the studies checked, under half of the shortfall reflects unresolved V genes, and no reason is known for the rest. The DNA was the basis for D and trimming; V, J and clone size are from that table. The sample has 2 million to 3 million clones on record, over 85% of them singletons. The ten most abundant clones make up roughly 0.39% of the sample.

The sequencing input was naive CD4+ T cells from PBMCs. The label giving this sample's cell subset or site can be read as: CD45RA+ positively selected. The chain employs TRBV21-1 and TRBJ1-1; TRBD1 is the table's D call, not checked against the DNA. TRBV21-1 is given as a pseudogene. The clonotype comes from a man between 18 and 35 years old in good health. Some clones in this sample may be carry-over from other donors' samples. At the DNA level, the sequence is TGTGCCAGCAGCAAAACTATAGGGACAGGGGCCACTGAAGCTTTCTTT. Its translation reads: CASSKTIGTGATEAFF.